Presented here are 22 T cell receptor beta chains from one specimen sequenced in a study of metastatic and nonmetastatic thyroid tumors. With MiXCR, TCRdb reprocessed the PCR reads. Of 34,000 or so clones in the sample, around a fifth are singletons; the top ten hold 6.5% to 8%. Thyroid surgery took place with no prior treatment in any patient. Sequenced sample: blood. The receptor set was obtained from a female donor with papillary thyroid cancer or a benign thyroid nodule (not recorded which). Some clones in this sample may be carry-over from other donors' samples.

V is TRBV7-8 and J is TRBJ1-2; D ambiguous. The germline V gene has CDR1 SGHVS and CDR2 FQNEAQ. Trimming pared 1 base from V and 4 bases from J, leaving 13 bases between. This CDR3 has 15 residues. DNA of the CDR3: TGTGCCAGCAGCTTAGGAGGAGCCTCTACCTATGGCTACACCTTC. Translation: CASSLGGASTYGYTF.

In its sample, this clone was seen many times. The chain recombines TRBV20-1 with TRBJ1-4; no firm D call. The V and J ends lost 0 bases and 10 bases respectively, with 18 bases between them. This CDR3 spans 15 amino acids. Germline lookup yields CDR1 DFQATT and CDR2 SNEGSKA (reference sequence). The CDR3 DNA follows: TGCAGTGCTAGAGAGGCAGGTCCTGGGAGGGTAAAACTGTTTTTT. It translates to CSAREAGPGRVKLFF.

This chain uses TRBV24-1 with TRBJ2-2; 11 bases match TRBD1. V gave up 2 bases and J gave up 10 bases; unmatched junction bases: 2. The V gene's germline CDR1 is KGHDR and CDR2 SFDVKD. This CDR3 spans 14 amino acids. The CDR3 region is CATSDWTGGEELFF. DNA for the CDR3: TGTGCCACCAGTGATTGGACAGGGGGCGAGGAGCTGTTTTTT.

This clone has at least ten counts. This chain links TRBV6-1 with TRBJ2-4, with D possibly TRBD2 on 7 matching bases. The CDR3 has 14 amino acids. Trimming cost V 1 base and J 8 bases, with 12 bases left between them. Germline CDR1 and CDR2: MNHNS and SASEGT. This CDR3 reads CASSEEAGADIQYF. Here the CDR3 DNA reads TGTGCCAGCAGTGAAGAGGCGGGGGCTGACATTCAGTACTTC.

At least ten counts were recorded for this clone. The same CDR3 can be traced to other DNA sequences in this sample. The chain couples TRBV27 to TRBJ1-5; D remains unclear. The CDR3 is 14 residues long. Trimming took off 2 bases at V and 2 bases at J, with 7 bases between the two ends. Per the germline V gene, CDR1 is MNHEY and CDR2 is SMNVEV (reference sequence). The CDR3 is CASSLTKGNQPQHF. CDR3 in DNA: TGTGCCAGCAGTTTAACGAAGGGCAATCAGCCCCAGCATTTT.

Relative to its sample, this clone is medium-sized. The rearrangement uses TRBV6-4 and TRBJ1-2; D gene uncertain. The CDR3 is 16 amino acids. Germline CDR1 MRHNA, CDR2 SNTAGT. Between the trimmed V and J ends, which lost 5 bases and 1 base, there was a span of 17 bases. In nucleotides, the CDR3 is TGTGCCAGCAGTCTTTCCGCGGGAGATATTAACTATGGCTACACCTTC. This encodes CASSLSAGDINYGYTF.

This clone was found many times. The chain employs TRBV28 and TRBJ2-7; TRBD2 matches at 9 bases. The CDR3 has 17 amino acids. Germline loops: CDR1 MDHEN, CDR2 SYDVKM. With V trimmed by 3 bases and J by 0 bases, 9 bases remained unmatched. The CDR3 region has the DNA TGTGCCAGCAGTTTGATGGCGGGAGGGACTAGCTCCTACGAGCAGTACTTC. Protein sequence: CASSLMAGGTSSYEQYF.

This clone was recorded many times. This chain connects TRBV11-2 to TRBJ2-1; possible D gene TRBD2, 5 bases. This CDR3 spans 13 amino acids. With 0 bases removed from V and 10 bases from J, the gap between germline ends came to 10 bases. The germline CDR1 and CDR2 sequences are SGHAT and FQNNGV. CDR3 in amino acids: CASSLDTGIEQFF. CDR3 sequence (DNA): TGTGCCAGCAGCTTAGATACCGGGATAGAGCAGTTCTTC.

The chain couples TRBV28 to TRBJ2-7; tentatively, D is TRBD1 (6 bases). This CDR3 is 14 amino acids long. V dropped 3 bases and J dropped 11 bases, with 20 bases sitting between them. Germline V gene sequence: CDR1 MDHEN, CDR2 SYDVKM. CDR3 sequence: CASSFSGTSYDEYF. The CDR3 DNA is TGTGCCAGCAGTTTTTCAGGGACATCCTACGATGAGTACTTC.

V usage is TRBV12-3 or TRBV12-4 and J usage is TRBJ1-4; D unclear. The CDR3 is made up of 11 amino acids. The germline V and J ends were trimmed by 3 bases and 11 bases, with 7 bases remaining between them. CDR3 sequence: CASSFSRKLFF. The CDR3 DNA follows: TGTGCCAGCAGTTTTTCCCGCAAACTGTTTTTT.

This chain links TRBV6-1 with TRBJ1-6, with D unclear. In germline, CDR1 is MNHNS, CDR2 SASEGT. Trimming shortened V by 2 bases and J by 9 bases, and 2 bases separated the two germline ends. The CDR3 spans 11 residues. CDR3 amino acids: CASSETSPLHF. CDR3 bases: TGTGCCAGCAGTGAAACTTCACCCCTCCACTTT.

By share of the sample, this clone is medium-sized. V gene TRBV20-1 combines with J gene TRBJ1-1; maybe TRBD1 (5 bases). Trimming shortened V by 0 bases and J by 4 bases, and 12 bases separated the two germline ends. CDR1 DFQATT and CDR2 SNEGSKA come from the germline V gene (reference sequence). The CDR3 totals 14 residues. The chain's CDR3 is CSARERDVVTEAFF. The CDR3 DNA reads TGCAGTGCTAGAGAGAGGGACGTGGTCACTGAAGCTTTCTTT.

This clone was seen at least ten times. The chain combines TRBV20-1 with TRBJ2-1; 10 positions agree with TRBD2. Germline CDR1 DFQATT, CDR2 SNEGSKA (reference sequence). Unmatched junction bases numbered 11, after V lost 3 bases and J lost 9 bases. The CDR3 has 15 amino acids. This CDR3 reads CSASHKAGGPSEQFF. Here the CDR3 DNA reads TGCAGTGCTAGTCATAAAGCGGGGGGGCCAAGTGAGCAGTTCTTC.

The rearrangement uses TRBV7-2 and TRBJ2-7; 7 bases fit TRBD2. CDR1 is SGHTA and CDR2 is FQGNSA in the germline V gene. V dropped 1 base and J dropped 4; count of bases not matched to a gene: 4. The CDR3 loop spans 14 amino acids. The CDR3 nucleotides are TGTGCCAGCAGCTTAGTGGCTAGCGGTTACGAGCAGTACTTC. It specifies CASSLVASGYEQYF. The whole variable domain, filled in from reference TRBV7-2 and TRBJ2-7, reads GAGVSQSPSNKVTEKGKDVELRCDPISGHTALYWYRQSLGQGLEFLIYFQGNSAPDKSGLPSDRFSAERTGGSVSTLTIQRTQQEDSAVYLCASSLVASGYEQYFGPGTRLTVT.

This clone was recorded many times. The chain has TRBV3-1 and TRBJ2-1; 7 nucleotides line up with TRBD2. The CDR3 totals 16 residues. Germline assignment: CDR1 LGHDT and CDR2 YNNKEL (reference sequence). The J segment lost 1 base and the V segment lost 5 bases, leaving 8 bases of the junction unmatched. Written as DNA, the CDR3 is TGTGCCAGCAGCTCTACGGGGGGACCTTCCTACAATGAGCAGTTCTTC. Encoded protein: CASSSTGGPSYNEQFF.

For the CDR3, the DNA is TGCAGTGCTAGAGATGACTTCGGGACAGGGGGTAACAATGAGCAGTTCTTC. Translation gives CSARDDFGTGGNNEQFF. The chain joins TRBV20-1 to TRBJ2-1; 11 bases are shared with TRBD1. This CDR3 region has 17 residues. CDR1 DFQATT and CDR2 SNEGSKA come from the germline V gene (reference sequence). V shed 0 bases, J shed 5 bases, and the junction held 9 bases outside the gene matches.

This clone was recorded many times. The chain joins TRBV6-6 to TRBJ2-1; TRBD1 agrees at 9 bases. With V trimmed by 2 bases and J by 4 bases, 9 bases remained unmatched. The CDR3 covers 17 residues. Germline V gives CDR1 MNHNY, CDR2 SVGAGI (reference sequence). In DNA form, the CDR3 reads TGTGCCAGCAGTTACACGTTGGGACAGGGACTATACAATGAGCAGTTCTTC. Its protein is CASSYTLGQGLYNEQFF.

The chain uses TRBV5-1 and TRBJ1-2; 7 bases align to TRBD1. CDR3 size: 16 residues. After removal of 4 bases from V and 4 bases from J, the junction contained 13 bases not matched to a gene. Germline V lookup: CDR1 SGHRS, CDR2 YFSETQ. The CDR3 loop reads CASSPNTIQGSYGYTF. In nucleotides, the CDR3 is TGCGCCAGCAGCCCCAATACCATACAGGGGAGCTATGGCTACACCTTC.

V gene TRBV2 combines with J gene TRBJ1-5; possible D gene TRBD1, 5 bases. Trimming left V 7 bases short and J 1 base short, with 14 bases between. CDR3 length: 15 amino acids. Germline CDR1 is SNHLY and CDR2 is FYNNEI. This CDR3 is CASKASGGSNQPQHF. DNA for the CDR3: TGTGCCAGCAAGGCATCGGGGGGAAGCAATCAGCCCCAGCATTTT.

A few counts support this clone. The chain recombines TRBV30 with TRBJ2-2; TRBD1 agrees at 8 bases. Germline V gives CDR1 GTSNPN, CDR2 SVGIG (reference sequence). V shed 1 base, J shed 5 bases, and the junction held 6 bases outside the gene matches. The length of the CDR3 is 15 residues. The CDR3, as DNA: TGTGCCTGGAGTGAAATGGACAGGGCTACCGGGGAGCTGTTTTTT. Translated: CAWSEMDRATGELFF.

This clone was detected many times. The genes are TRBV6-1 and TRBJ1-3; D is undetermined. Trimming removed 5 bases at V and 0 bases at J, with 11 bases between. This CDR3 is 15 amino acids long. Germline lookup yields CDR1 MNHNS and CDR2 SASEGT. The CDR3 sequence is CASSTGRSSGNTIYF. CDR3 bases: TGTGCCAGCAGTACCGGACGGAGCTCTGGAAACACCATATATTTT.

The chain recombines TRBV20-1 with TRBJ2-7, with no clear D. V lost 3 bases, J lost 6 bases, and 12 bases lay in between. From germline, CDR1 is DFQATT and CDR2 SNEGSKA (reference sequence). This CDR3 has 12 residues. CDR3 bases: TGCAGTGCTAGGGGTCTCCCGAGCGAGCAGTACTTC. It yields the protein CSARGLPSEQYF.